The T cell receptor (beta chain) under discussion was sequenced for a study of OX40 agonist ivuxolimab in advanced cancers. The germline V and J ends were trimmed by 5 bases and 3 bases, with 13 bases remaining between them. The CDR3 is 15 residues long. CDR1 is MNHEY, CDR2 SVGAGI, per germline. Sequencing was performed with immunoSEQ multiplex PCR; in TCRdb, only in-frame clones are kept and a portion is missing. The data show around 83,000 clones, 84% seen once. The source was CD4+ or CD8+ T cells sorted from blood, collected in a trial of the OX40 agonist ivuxolimab. The V call is TRBV6-5, the J call TRBJ2-2; D is ambiguous. The sequence came from an adult with an advanced solid tumor such as melanoma, head and neck, liver or kidney cancer. The CDR3 DNA reads as TGTGCCAGCAGTCAGCTGGGGTCGGACACCGGGGAGCTGTTTTTT. This codes for CASSQLGSDTGELFF.